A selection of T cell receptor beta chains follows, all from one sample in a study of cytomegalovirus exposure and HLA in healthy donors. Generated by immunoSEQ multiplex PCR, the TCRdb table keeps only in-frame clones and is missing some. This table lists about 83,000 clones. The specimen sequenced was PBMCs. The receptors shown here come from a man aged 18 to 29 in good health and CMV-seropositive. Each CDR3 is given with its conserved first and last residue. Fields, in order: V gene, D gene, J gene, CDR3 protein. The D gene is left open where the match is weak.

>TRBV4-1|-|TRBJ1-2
CASSRSESRGGYGYTF
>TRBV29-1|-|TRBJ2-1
CSVVSGNEQFF
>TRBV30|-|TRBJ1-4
CAWRQIEGLFF
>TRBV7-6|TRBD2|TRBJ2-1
CASSPSLAATLNEQFF
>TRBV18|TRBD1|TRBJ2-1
CASSLQGNAYNEQFF
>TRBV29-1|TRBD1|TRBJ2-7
CSVARDRTSYEQYF
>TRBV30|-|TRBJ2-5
CAWRQGQETQYF
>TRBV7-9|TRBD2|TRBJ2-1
CASSWTSGRNNEQFF
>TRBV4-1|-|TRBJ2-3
CASSQEVGGAPDTQYF
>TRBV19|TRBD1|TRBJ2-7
CASIRTGDNSYEQYF
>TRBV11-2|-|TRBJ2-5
CASSLSTGGGETQYF
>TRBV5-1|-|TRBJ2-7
CASSLFQGSYEQYF
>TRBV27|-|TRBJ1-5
CASSLGVTQPQHF
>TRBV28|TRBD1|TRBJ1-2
CASSFQGEVGYTF
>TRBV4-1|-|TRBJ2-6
CASTSSGANVLTF
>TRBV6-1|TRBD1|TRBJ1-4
CASRTGVANEKLFF
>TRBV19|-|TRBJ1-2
CASSTKQSYGYTF
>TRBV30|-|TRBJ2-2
CAWSGISGLTGELFF
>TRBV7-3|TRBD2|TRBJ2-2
CASSQLAGPSINTGELFF
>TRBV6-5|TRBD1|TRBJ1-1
CASSRTGSSAFF
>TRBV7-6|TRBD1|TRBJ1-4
CASSRGQGKTNEKLFF
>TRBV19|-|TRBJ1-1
CASSTPRTGGTEAFF
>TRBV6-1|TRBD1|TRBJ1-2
CASSEGDRYYGYTF
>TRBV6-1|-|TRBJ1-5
CASSENGGSLRWPQHF